Presented here are 30 T cell receptor beta chains from one specimen sequenced in a study of blood T cells in healthy people across ages. Sample-barcoded 5' priming and a J-beta primer mix drove a second PCR of roughly 7 to 11 cycles. TCRdb re-derived calls from the 5' RACE reads in MiXCR, one entry per CDR3 protein. The sample gives some 1 million distinct CDR3 sequences, roughly 45% of which show up once; approximately 17% is in the top ten. Sample: blood. Receptors were obtained from a woman aged 60-75 years in good health.

This chain links TRBV29-1 with TRBJ1-4; 12 nucleotides align to TRBD1. Losses at the gene ends were 6 bases for V and 7 bases for J; bases not matched to a gene: 6. CDR1 and CDR2 (germline): SQVTM, ANQGSEA. The CDR3 is 14 amino acids. As DNA, the CDR3 is TGCAGCGTGCCGGGACAGGGGGCGGCTGAAAAACTGTTTTTT. Translating gives CSVPGQGAAEKLFF.

The rearrangement joins TRBV9 to TRBJ2-1, with 9 bases identical to TRBD2. Trimming at V came to 4 bases and at J to 4 bases, leaving 12 bases not matched to a gene. Germline CDR1 SGDLS, CDR2 YYNGEE. This CDR3 has 17 residues. As DNA, the CDR3 is TGTGCCAGCAGCAAAGGGACCACTAGCGGGCTGTACAATGAGCAGTTCTTC. Protein product: CASSKGTTSGLYNEQFF.

This clonotype was found many times. The chain uses TRBV29-1 and TRBJ2-7; D ambiguous. Per germline, CDR1 SQVTM and CDR2 ANQGSEA. The V end was cut by 4 bases, the J end by 0 bases, with 4 bases between. The CDR3 consists of 11 residues. The CDR3 loop is CSVGHSYEQYF. The CDR3 DNA is TGCAGCGTTGGACACTCCTACGAGCAGTACTTC.

There are a few counts of this clonotype. CDR3 protein: CASSPGGQVLSGANVLTF. The CDR3 DNA reads TGTGCCAGCAGCCCGGGGGGACAGGTTCTCTCTGGGGCCAACGTCCTGACTTTC. The J gene is TRBJ2-6, the V gene TRBV28, with D perhaps TRBD1 (8 bases). V lost 6 bases to trimming and J lost 0 bases, with 18 bases between them. The CDR3 runs 18 residues. Germline-derived CDR1 and CDR2 are MDHEN and SYDVKM.

The chain uses TRBV12-3 or TRBV12-4 and TRBJ2-7; 9 bases map to TRBD1. Trimming at V came to 5 bases and at J to 4 bases, leaving 9 bases not matched to a gene. CDR3 length equals 15 residues. The CDR3 loop is CASSALQGARYEQYF. The CDR3, as DNA: TGTGCCAGCAGTGCCTTACAGGGGGCGCGTTACGAGCAGTACTTC.

Details on this clonotype: Germline and junction disagree at one end, which may indicate a read error. V and J are TRBV5-1 and TRBJ2-3; D might be TRBD1 (6 bases). The CDR3 spans 13 residues. Per the germline V gene, CDR1 is SGHRS and CDR2 is YFSETQ. The CDR3 sequence: CASSYRVADTKYF. As DNA, the CDR3 is TGCGCCAGCAGCTACAGGGTTGCAGATACGAAGTATTTT.

V usage is TRBV7-9 and J usage is TRBJ2-7; TRBD1 might be the D (6 bases). CDR3 length: 14 residues. Trimming removed 5 bases from V and 2 bases from J, with 13 bases in between. In germline, CDR1 is SEHNR, CDR2 FQNEAQ (reference sequence). CDR3 residues: CASSPTDRAYEQYF. In nucleotides, the CDR3 is TGTGCCAGCAGCCCAACGGACAGAGCCTACGAGCAGTACTTC.

The genes are TRBV20-1 and TRBJ1-1, with a tentative D call TRBD1 (5 bases). Between the trimmed V and J ends, which lost 7 bases and 5 bases, there was a span of 17 bases. The CDR3 totals 13 residues. Germline-derived CDR1 and CDR2 are DFQATT and SNEGSKA (reference sequence). The CDR3 region has the DNA TGCAGTGTCGGAGGAGGGGCGAGGACTGAAGCTTTCTTT. Translation gives CSVGGGARTEAFF.

V gene TRBV4-2 combines with J gene TRBJ2-7, with 7 bases identical to TRBD1. The trim removed 0 bases at V and 3 bases at J, leaving 2 bases unmatched. Germline V gene lookup returns CDR1 LGHNA and CDR2 YNFKEQ. The CDR3 loop spans 14 amino acids. The CDR3 nucleotides are TGTGCCAGCAGCCAAGAGTCAGGGGGCTACGAGCAGTACTTC. Translation gives CASSQESGGYEQYF.

This clonotype was detected only a few times. The chain joins TRBV6-6 to TRBJ2-7, with D tentatively TRBD2 (6 bases). V lost 8 bases and J 0 bases, leaving 11 bases between the germline ends. This CDR3 is 13 amino acids long. The germline V gene encodes CDR1 MNHNY and CDR2 SVGAGI (reference sequence). Written as DNA, the CDR3 is TGTGCCAGCGGGACTCCCAACTCCTACGAGCAGTACTTC. Protein product: CASGTPNSYEQYF.

V and J are TRBV7-9 and TRBJ2-1; TRBD2 is a possible D gene (6 bases). V lost 5 bases and J 4 bases, leaving 18 bases between the germline ends. CDR3 length: 16 amino acids. Germline V gene sequence: CDR1 SEHNR, CDR2 FQNEAQ (reference sequence). In DNA, the CDR3 is TGTGCCAGCAGCCTAGACCTGGGCGGGATTTACAATGAGCAGTTCTTC. It encodes CASSLDLGGIYNEQFF. Variable domain in full (rest from reference TRBV7-9 and TRBJ2-1): DTGVSQNPRHKITKRGQNVTFRCDPISEHNRLYWYRQTLGQGPEFLTYFQNEAQLEKSRLLSDRFSAERPKGSFSTLEIQRTEQGDSAMYLCASSLDLGGIYNEQFFGPGTRLTVL.

The chain joins TRBV4-2 to TRBJ2-2, with TRBD1 matching 9 bases. This CDR3 region has 16 residues. V lost 5 bases and J lost 6; bases outside the gene matches: 10. CDR1 LGHNA and CDR2 YNFKEQ come from the germline V gene. CDR3: CASSSPGQGIPGELFF. The CDR3 DNA reads as TGTGCCAGCAGCTCGCCGGGACAGGGAATTCCCGGGGAGCTGTTTTTT.

The V gene is TRBV18, the J gene TRBJ2-7, with 15 bases identical to TRBD2. There are 19 residues in the CDR3. The V segment lost 3 bases and the J segment 5 bases; nucleotides outside the gene matches: 14. Germline lookup yields CDR1 KGHSH and CDR2 LQKENI. The CDR3 DNA sequence: TGTGCCAGCTCACCGGTCCTCGGGACTAGCGGGAGGACGAGGAACGAGCAGTACTTC. Translation: CASSPVLGTSGRTRNEQYF.

In this sample, this clonotype turned up once. The chain has TRBV5-1 and TRBJ2-1, with TRBD2 matching over 14 bases. Unmatched junction bases numbered 5, after V lost 4 bases and J lost 8 bases. Per germline, CDR1 SGHRS and CDR2 YFSETQ. This CDR3 region has 15 residues. CDR3 bases: TGCGCCAGCAGCCCGACTAGCGGGAGGGCCCATGAGCAGTTCTTC. It translates to CASSPTSGRAHEQFF.

The genes are TRBV27 and TRBJ2-7; D might be TRBD1 or TRBD2, each matching 5 bases. Trimming took off 4 bases at V and 1 base at J, with 11 bases between the two ends. The CDR3 is made up of 14 amino acids. Looked up from germline, CDR1 is MNHEY and CDR2 is SMNVEV (reference sequence). This CDR3 reads CASSYRDESYEQYF. CDR3 DNA sequence: TGTGCCAGCAGTTACCGGGACGAGTCCTACGAGCAGTACTTC.

This chain uses TRBV20-1 with TRBJ2-4; TRBD2 might be the D (6 bases). Germline loops: CDR1 DFQATT, CDR2 SNEGSKA (reference sequence). V dropped 6 bases and J dropped 3 bases, with 12 bases sitting between them. CDR3 length: 13 amino acids. This chain's CDR3 is CSAGGRNKNIQYF. DNA of the CDR3: TGCAGTGCGGGGGGACGGAACAAAAACATTCAGTACTTC.

As to this clonotype: A read error may explain this, as a much larger clone is one base away. The genes are TRBV7-2 and TRBJ1-2; no definite D call. V dropped 5 bases and J dropped 5 bases, with 18 bases sitting between them. Looked up from germline, CDR1 is SGHTA and CDR2 is FQGNSA. The CDR3 has 15 amino acids. This CDR3 reads CASSIKHPGMYGYTF. The CDR3 nucleotides read TGTGCCAGCAGCATCAAACACCCAGGAATGTATGGCTACACCTTC.

The chain has TRBV7-6 and TRBJ1-6; D ambiguous. This CDR3 is 15 amino acids long. The germline V gene encodes CDR1 SGHVS and CDR2 FNYEAQ. Trimming shortened V by 1 base and J by 5 bases, and 9 bases separated the two germline ends. CDR3 bases: TGTGCCAGCAGCTTAGGGGAGTCTAATAATTCACCCCTCCACTTT. Encoded protein: CASSLGESNNSPLHF.

This clonotype was counted only a few times. The chain uses TRBV21-1 and TRBJ2-7; TRBD2, the D gene given by the table, was not confirmed from the DNA. TRBV21-1 is tagged as a pseudogene. This CDR3 has 13 residues. The CDR3 region has the DNA TGTGCCAGCACACTAGCGGCCTTTTACGAGCAGTACTTC. This codes for CASTLAAFYEQYF.

This clonotype was observed a few times. The chain carries TRBV2 and TRBJ1-6; no firm D call. V lost 11 bases and J 7 bases, leaving 12 bases between the germline ends. Germline V gene data show CDR1 as SNHLY and CDR2 as FYNNEI. CDR3 size: 12 residues. The CDR3 coding sequence is TGTGCCGGACGGGCGGGAAATTCACCCCTCCACTTT. Protein product: CAGRAGNSPLHF.

This clonotype was recorded only once. This rearrangement joins TRBV5-6 to TRBJ2-3, with D tentatively TRBD1 (5 bases). V was pared by 0 bases and J by 5 bases, with 16 bases between. This CDR3 is 16 amino acids long. CDR1 is SGHDT, CDR2 YYEEEE, per germline. CDR3 sequence reads: CASSLGSGQNGDTQYF. The CDR3 coding sequence is TGTGCCAGCAGCTTGGGCTCCGGACAAAATGGAGATACGCAGTATTTT.

Only one count was recorded for this clonotype. The chain recombines TRBV29-1 with TRBJ2-5, with 7 positions matching TRBD1. With V trimmed by 3 bases and J by 11 bases, 12 bases remained unmatched. The CDR3 consists of 13 residues. The germline CDR1 and CDR2 sequences are SQVTM and ANQGSEA. The CDR3 region has the DNA TGCAGCGTTGATCCGGGACAGCCCAATGAGCAGTACTTC. This codes for CSVDPGQPNEQYF.

About this clonotype itself: Germline is not matched at one junction end, which may reflect a read error. The gene calls are TRBV20-1 and TRBJ2-3; maybe TRBD2 (5 bases). Per the germline V gene, CDR1 is DFQATT and CDR2 is SNEGSKA (reference sequence). There are 13 residues in the CDR3. DNA of the CDR3: TGCAGTGCGACTACCGCCTATACAGATATGCAGTATTTT. Translating gives CSATTAYTDMQYF.

This chain joins TRBV27 and TRBJ2-1, with TRBD1 identical over 9 bases. CDR1 and CDR2 from the germline V gene are MNHEY and SMNVEV (reference sequence). This CDR3 region has 14 residues. The trim removed 5 bases at V and 4 bases at J, leaving 3 bases unmatched. The CDR3 spells CASSVDRGYNEQFF. CDR3 DNA: TGTGCCAGCAGTGTGGACAGGGGTTACAATGAGCAGTTCTTC.

This clonotype showed up just a few times. For the CDR3, the DNA is TGTGCCACGCAGTTATGGCGGGAGGTCCCGGGAGAGCAGTACTTC. Protein: CATQLWREVPGEQYF. The chain links TRBV15 to TRBJ2-7; 8 bases map to TRBD2. The V gene's germline CDR1 is LNHNV and CDR2 YYDKDF (reference sequence). This CDR3 has 15 amino acids. V lost 9 bases and J lost 7; bases outside the gene matches: 17. Combining the CDR3 with reference TRBV15 and TRBJ2-7 gives the whole variable domain DAMVIQNPRYQVTQFGKPVTLSCSQTLNHNVMYWYQQKSSQAPKLLFHYYDKDFNNEADTPDNFQSRRPNTSFCFLDIRSPGLGDTAMYLCATQLWREVPGEQYFGPGTRLTVT.

As concerns this clonotype: This may stem from a read error, because a much larger clone lies one nucleotide away. The J gene is TRBJ2-7, the V gene TRBV6-6; 12 bases are shared with TRBD2. Germline V gene sequence: CDR1 MNHNY, CDR2 SVGAGI (reference sequence). The CDR3 totals 14 residues. V trimming: 5 bases; J trimming: 8 bases; junction bases outside the gene matches: 7. CDR3 sequence reads: CASSPPGLAGKQYF. Here the CDR3 DNA reads TGTGCCAGCAGTCCCCCGGGACTAGCGGGTAAGCAGTACTTC.

The chain links TRBV5-1 to TRBJ2-7; D is uncertain. V lost 2 bases to trimming and J lost 7 bases, with 13 bases between them. Germline loops: CDR1 SGHRS, CDR2 YFSETQ. The CDR3 runs 13 residues. The CDR3 here is CASSLLKGNEQYF. As DNA, the CDR3 is TGCGCCAGCAGCTTACTCAAGGGAAATGAGCAGTACTTC.

This clonotype has just a few counts. The CDR3 nucleotides read TGTGCCAGCAGCCCGGATGATTCAGGGATGAGGACCCAGTACTTC. Translating it yields CASSPDDSGMRTQYF. This sequence joins TRBV9 and TRBJ2-5, with a possible D match to TRBD1 (5 bases). Germline lookup yields CDR1 SGDLS and CDR2 YYNGEE. V dropped 4 bases and J dropped 7 bases, with 20 bases sitting between them. CDR3 size: 15 residues. Complete variable domain (other parts from reference TRBV9 and TRBJ2-5): DSGVTQTPKHLITATGQRVTLRCSPRSGDLSVYWYQQSLDQGLQFLIQYYNGEERAKGNILERFSAQQFPDLHSELNLSSLELGDSALYFCASSPDDSGMRTQYFGPGTRLLVL.

DNA for the CDR3: TGTGCCAGCAGTCCCCCGGGACAGTACTATGGCTACACCTTC. Residues: CASSPPGQYYGYTF. The gene calls are TRBV27 and TRBJ1-2; TRBD1 matches 7 bases. The CDR3 is 14 residues long. With V trimmed by 5 bases and J by 3 bases, 6 bases remained unmatched. CDR1 and CDR2 (germline): MNHEY, SMNVEV (reference sequence).

V is TRBV27 and J is TRBJ2-5, with TRBD2 matching 7 bases. Germline loops: CDR1 MNHEY, CDR2 SMNVEV (reference sequence). The CDR3 extends over 13 amino acids. The trim removed 6 bases at V and 11 bases at J, leaving 12 bases unmatched. The CDR3 region has the DNA TGTGCCAGCAGCCGCGGGAGTTCCTACAAGCAGTACTTC. This sequence encodes CASSRGSSYKQYF.